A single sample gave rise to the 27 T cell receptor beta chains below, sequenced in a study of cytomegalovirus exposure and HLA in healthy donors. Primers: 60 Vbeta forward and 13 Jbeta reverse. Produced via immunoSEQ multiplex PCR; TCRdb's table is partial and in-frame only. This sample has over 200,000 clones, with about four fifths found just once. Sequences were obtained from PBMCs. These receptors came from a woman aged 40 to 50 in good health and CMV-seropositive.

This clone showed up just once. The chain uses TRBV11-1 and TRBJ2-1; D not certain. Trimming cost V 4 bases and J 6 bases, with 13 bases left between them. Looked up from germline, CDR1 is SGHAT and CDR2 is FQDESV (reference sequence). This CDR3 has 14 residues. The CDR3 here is CASSSPLLGNEQFF. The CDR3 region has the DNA TGTGCCAGCAGCTCCCCGCTCCTAGGCAATGAGCAGTTCTTC.

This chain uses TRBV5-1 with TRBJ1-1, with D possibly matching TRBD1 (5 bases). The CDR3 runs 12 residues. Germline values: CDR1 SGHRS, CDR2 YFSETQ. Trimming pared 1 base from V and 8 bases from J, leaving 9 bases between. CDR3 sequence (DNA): TGCGCCAGCAGCTTGTTGGCAGGGGAAGCTTTCTTT. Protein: CASSLLAGEAFF.

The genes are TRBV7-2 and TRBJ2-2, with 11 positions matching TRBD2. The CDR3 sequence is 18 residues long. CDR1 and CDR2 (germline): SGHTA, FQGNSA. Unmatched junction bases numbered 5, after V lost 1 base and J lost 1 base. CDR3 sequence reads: CASSLGVSGGENTGELFF. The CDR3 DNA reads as TGTGCCAGCAGCTTAGGGGTTAGCGGGGGGGAGAACACCGGGGAGCTGTTTTTT.

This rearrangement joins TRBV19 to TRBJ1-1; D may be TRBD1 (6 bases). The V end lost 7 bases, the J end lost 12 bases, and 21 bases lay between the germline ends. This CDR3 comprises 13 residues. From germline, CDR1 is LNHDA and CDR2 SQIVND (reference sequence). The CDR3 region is CASNQGGRQRTFF. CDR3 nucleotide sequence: TGTGCCAGTAACCAAGGGGGTCGCCAGAGGACTTTCTTT.

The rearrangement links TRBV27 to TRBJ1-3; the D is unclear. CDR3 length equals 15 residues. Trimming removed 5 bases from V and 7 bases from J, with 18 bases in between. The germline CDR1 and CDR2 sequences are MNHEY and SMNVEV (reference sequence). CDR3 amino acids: CASSPVGSGGNTIYF. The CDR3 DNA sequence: TGTGCCAGCAGTCCTGTAGGCTCCGGAGGGAACACCATATATTTT.

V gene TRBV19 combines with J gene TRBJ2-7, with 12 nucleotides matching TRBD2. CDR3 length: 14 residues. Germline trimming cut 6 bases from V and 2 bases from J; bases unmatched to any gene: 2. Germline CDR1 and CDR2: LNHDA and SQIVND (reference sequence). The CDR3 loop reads CASSRTSGAYEQYF. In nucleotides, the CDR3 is TGTGCCAGTAGCCGGACTAGCGGGGCCTACGAGCAGTACTTC. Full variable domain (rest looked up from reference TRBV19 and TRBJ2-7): DGGITQSPKYLFRKEGQNVTLSCEQNLNHDAMYWYRQDPGQGLRLIYYSQIVNDFQKGDIAEGYSVSREKKESFPLTVTSAQKNPTAFYLCASSRTSGAYEQYFGPGTRLTVT.

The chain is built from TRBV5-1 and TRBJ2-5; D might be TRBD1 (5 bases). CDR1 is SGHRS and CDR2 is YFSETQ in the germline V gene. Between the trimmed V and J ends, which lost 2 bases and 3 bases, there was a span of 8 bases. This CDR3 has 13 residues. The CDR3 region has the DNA TGCGCCAGCAGCTTCGCGACAGAAGAGACCCAGTACTTC. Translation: CASSFATEETQYF.

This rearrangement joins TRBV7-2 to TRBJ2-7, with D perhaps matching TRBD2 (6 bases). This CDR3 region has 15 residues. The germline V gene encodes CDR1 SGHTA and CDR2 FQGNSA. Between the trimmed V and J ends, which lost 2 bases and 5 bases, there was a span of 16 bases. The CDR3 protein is CASSLIGPGDHEQYF. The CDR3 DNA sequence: TGTGCCAGCAGCTTAATTGGCCCGGGGGACCACGAGCAGTACTTC.

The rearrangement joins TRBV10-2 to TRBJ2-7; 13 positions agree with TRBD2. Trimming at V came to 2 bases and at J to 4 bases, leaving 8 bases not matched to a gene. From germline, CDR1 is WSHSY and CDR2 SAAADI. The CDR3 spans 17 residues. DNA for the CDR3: TGCGCCAGCAGTGAGGGCCGGCAGGGACTAGCGGGATACGAGCAGTACTTC. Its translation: CASSEGRQGLAGYEQYF.

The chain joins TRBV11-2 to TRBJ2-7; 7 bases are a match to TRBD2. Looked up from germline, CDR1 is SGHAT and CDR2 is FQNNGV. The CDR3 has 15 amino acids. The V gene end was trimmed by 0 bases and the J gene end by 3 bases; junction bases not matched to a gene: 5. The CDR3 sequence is CASSLEFGTNYEQYF. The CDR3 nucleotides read TGTGCCAGCAGCTTAGAATTCGGGACTAACTACGAGCAGTACTTC. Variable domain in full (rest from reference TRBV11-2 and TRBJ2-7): EAGVAQSPRYKIIEKRQSVAFWCNPISGHATLYWYQQILGQGPKLLIQFQNNGVVDDSQLPKDRFSAERLKGVDSTLKIQPAKLEDSAVYLCASSLEFGTNYEQYFGPGTRLTVT.

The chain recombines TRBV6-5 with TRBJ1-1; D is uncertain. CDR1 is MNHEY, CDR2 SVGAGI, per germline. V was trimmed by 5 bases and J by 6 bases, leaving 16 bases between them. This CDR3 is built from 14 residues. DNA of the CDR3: TGTGCCAGCAGTCCTCCCGGGAAACCAGCTGAAGCTTTCTTT. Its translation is CASSPPGKPAEAFF.

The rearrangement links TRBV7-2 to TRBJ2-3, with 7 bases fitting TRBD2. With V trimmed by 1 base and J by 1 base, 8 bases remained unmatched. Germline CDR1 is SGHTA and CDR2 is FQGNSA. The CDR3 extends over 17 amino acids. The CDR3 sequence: CASSLVPGGGGTDTQYF. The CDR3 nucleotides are TGTGCCAGCAGCTTAGTACCTGGCGGGGGTGGCACAGATACGCAGTATTTT.

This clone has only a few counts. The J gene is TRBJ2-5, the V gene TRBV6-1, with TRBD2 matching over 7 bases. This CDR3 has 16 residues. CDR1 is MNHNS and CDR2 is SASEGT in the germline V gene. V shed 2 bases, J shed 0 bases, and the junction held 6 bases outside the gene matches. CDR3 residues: CASSEFGGSDQETQYF. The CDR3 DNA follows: TGTGCCAGCAGTGAATTCGGCGGGAGCGACCAAGAGACCCAGTACTTC.

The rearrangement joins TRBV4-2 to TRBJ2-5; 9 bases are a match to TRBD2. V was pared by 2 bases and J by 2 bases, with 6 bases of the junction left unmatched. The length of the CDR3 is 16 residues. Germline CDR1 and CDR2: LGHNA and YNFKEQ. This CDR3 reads CASSQQGTSPQETQYF. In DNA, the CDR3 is TGTGCCAGCAGCCAACAAGGGACTAGCCCACAAGAGACCCAGTACTTC.

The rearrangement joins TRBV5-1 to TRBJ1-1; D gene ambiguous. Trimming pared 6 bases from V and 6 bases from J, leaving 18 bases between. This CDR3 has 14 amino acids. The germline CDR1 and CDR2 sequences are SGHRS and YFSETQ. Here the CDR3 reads CASTTTGSRAEAFF. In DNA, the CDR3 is TGCGCCAGCACCACAACCGGGAGCCGGGCTGAAGCTTTCTTT. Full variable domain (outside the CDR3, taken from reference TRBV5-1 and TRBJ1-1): KAGVTQTPRYLIKTRGQQVTLSCSPISGHRSVSWYQQTPGQGLQFLFEYFSETQRNKGNFPGRFSGRQFSNSRSEMNVSTLELGDSALYLCASTTTGSRAEAFFGQGTRLTVV.

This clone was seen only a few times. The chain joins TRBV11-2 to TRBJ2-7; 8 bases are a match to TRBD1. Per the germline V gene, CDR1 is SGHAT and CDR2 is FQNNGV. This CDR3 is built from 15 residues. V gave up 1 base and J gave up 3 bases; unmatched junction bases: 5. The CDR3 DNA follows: TGTGCCAGCAGCTTAGGGACAGGGATATACTACGAGCAGTACTTC. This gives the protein CASSLGTGIYYEQYF.

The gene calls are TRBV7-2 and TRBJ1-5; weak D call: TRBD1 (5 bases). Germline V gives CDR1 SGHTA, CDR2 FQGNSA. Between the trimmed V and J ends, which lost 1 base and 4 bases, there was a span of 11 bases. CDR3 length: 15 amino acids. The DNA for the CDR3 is TGTGCCAGCAGCTTAGAGGGCAGGGTGAATCAGCCCCAGCATTTT. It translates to CASSLEGRVNQPQHF.

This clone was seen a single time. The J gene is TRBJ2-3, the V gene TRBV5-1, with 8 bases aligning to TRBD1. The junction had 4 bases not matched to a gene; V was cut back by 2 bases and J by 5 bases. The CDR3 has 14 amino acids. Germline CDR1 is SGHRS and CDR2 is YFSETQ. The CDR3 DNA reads TGCGCCAGCAGCTTTCAGGGGGCGGGAGATACGCAGTATTTT. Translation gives CASSFQGAGDTQYF.

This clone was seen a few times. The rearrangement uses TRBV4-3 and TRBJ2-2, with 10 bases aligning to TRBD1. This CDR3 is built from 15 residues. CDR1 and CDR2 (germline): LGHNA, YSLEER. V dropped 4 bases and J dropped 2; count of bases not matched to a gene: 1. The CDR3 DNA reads TGCGCCAGCAGCCGGGACAGGGGTAACACCGGGGAGCTGTTTTTT. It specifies CASSRDRGNTGELFF.

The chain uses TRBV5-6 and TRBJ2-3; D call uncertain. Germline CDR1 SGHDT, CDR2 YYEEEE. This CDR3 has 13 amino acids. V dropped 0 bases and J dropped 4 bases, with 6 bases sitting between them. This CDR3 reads CASSLALPDTQYF. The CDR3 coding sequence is TGTGCCAGCAGCTTGGCACTCCCAGATACGCAGTATTTT.

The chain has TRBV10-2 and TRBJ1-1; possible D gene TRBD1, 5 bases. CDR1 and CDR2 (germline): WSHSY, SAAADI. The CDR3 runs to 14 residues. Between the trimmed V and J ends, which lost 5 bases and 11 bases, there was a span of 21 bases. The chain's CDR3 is CASSLEPGVSIAFF. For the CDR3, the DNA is TGCGCCAGCAGTTTAGAACCGGGGGTGTCGATTGCTTTCTTT.

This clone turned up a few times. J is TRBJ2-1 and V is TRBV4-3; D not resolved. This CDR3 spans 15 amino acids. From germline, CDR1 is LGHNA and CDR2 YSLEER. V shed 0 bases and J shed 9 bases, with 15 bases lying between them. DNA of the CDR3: TGCGCCAGCAGCCAAGACGCCCTAGTTAATCGTGAGCAGTTCTTC. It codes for CASSQDALVNREQFF.

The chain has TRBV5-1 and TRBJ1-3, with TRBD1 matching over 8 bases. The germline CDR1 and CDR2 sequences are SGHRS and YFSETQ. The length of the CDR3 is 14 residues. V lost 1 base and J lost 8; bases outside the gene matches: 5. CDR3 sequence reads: CASSLTTGGHTIYF. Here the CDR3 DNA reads TGCGCCAGCAGCTTGACCACAGGGGGGCACACCATATATTTT.

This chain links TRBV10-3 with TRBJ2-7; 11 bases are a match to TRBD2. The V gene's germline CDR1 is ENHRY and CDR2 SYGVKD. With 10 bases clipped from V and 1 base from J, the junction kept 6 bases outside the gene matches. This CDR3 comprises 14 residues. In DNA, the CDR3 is TGTGCCACCATGACTAGCGGGACATCCTACGAGCAGTACTTC. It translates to CATMTSGTSYEQYF.

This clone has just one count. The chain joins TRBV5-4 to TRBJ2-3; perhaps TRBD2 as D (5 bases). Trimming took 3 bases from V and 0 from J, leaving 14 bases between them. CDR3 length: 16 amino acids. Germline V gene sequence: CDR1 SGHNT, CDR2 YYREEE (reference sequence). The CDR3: CASSSPAASSTDTQYF. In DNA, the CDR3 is TGTGCCAGCAGCTCCCCAGCGGCCTCTAGCACAGATACGCAGTATTTT.

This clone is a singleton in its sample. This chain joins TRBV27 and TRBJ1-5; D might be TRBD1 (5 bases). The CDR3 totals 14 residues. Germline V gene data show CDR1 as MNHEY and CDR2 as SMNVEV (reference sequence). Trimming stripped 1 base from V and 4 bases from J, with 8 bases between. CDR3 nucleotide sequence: TGTGCCAGCAGTTTATATACAGGTAATCAGCCCCAGCATTTT. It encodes CASSLYTGNQPQHF.

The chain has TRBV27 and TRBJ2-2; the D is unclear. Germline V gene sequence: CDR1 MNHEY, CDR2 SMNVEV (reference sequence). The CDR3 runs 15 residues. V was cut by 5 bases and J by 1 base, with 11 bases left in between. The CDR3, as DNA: TGTGCCAGCAGTCTGACGACTGTGAACACCGGGGAGCTGTTTTTT. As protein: CASSLTTVNTGELFF.